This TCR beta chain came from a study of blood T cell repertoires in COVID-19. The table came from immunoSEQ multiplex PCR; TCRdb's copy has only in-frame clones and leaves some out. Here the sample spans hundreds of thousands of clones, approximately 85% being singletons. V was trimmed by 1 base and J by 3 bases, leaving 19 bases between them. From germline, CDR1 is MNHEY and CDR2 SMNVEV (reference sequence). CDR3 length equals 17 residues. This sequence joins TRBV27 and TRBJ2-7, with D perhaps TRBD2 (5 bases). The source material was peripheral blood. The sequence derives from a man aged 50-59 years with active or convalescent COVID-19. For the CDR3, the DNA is TGTGCCAGCAGTTTATTGGTATGGACTTCAATCAACTACGAGCAGTACTTC. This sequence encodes CASSLLVWTSINYEQYF.